Listed below are T cell receptor beta chains from one sample, sequenced in a study of OX40 agonist ivuxolimab in advanced cancers. Data came from immunoSEQ multiplex PCR; TCRdb stores just in-frame clones and leaves some out. The table lists roughly 13,000 clones, around four fifths of them singletons, with 11% to 15% in the top ten. Sequencing was performed on CD4+ or CD8+ T cells sorted from blood, taken in a trial of the OX40 agonist ivuxolimab. These receptors all come from an adult with an advanced solid tumor such as melanoma, head and neck, liver or kidney cancer. Each CDR3 is given without its conserved first and last residue.

CDR3 protein: ASSKETQY; V gene: TRBV7-9
CDR3 protein: ASGPSGVETQY; V gene: TRBV12-5
CDR3 protein: ASSRLDSTPGNTIY; V gene: TRBV5-4
CDR3 protein: ASSTGIGETQY; V gene: TRBV6-5
CDR3 protein: SVETGGSNNEQF; V gene: TRBV29-1
CDR3 protein: SARSYEQY; V gene: TRBV20-1
CDR3 protein: ASSSGQGGVQPQH; V gene: TRBV27
CDR3 protein: ASSVTSGGLETQY; V gene: TRBV9
CDR3 protein: ASRTGDLNTEAF; V gene: TRBV28
CDR3 protein: SAWWGETQY; V gene: TRBV20-1
CDR3 protein: ASSTTSGRALEQY; V gene: TRBV11-2
CDR3 protein: ASSVGHREEKLF; V gene: TRBV9
CDR3 protein: ASSQGLGNTEAF; V gene: TRBV4-1
CDR3 protein: ASSGNTGELF; V gene: TRBV7-3
CDR3 protein: ASSVGAAYEQY; V gene: TRBV9
CDR3 protein: ASSPAGTSATGLSYEQY; V gene: TRBV4-2
CDR3 protein: ASRTGYGYT; V gene: TRBV27
CDR3 protein: ASSEGTASNYGYT; V gene: TRBV6-1
CDR3 protein: ATGAAAGSYEQY; V gene: TRBV19
CDR3 protein: ASSWGAVSQETQY; V gene: TRBV7-8
CDR3 protein: ASSRLTGGPEAF; V gene: TRBV19
CDR3 protein: ASSQYMDRGNEQY; V gene: TRBV5-5
CDR3 protein: ASSLAGASNEQY; V gene: TRBV27
CDR3 protein: ASSLQGDEQF; V gene: TRBV7-9
CDR3 protein: ASSGEIANTGELF; V gene: TRBV6-6
CDR3 protein: ASRGQGPYEQY; V gene: TRBV6-5
CDR3 protein: ASSSGGADEQF; V gene: TRBV5-1
CDR3 protein: ASSYGNTGELF; V gene: TRBV5-4
CDR3 protein: ASSLSGSLYEQY; V gene: TRBV27
CDR3 protein: ASSPPRGGNEQF; V gene: TRBV9
CDR3 protein: ASSLLPGGDQPQH; V gene: TRBV5-1
CDR3 protein: ASSLRGTNEKLF; V gene: TRBV7-9
CDR3 protein: ASSRSWDEQF; V gene: TRBV6-6
CDR3 protein: ASSEAQEPNEQF; V gene: TRBV6-1
CDR3 protein: ASSKRRGTRSYNEQF; V gene: TRBV7-9
CDR3 protein: ASSFGGGLEAF; V gene: TRBV27
CDR3 protein: ASHAGTGVNEQF; V gene: TRBV13
CDR3 protein: ASKRDRRVNEQF; V gene: TRBV21-1
CDR3 protein: ASSDRDRGTNTEAF; V gene: TRBV27
CDR3 protein: ASRGAGGGDTEAF; V gene: TRBV27
CDR3 protein: ASSPDSLDYEQY; V gene: TRBV5-8